The 5 T cell receptor beta chains given below trace back to one sample, sequenced in a study of blood T cell repertoires in COVID-19 (dated by TCRdb to between 2020 and 2021). Libraries were built with the immunoSEQ multiplex PCR assay. TCRdb retrieved this table from immuneACCESS and kept in-frame rearrangements only. Not all clones are present; in checked studies, unresolved V genes account for under half, and no reason is known for the remainder. This sample lists about 160,000 clones; around nine tenths were detected once. The ten largest clonotypes hold around 10% of the sample. The specimen was peripheral blood. The receptor set was obtained from a woman in her 70s with COVID-19, enrolled during active disease.

V gene TRBV19 combines with J gene TRBJ1-6, with 10 bases matching TRBD1. V shed 5 bases, J shed 9 bases, and the junction held 10 bases outside the gene matches. Germline assignment: CDR1 LNHDA and CDR2 SQIVND (reference sequence). The CDR3 is 16 residues long. CDR3: CASSYATGGRGSPLHF. The CDR3 DNA follows: TGTGCCAGTAGTTACGCGACAGGGGGCAGGGGTTCACCCCTCCACTTT.

The chain couples TRBV18 to TRBJ1-2; perhaps TRBD1 as D (5 bases). Trimming removed 0 bases at V and 4 bases at J, with 12 bases between. The germline CDR1 and CDR2 sequences are KGHSH and LQKENI. This CDR3 spans 15 amino acids. CDR3 bases: TGTGCCAGCTCACCACCGAGTACGACAGTCTATGGCTACACCTTC. Its translation is CASSPPSTTVYGYTF.

The chain recombines TRBV7-2 with TRBJ1-5, with D uncertain. The germline CDR1 and CDR2 sequences are SGHTA and FQGNSA. Trimming pared 1 base from V and 2 bases from J, leaving 9 bases between. This CDR3 region has 15 residues. The DNA for the CDR3 is TGTGCCAGCAGCTTAGGAGGTATGGGCAATCAGCCCCAGCATTTT. Amino acid sequence: CASSLGGMGNQPQHF. Using reference TRBV7-2 and TRBJ1-5 for the parts outside the CDR3, the full variable domain is GAGVSQSPSNKVTEKGKDVELRCDPISGHTALYWYRQSLGQGLEFLIYFQGNSAPDKSGLPSDRFSAERTGGSVSTLTIQRTQQEDSAVYLCASSLGGMGNQPQHFGDGTRLSIL.

The J gene is TRBJ2-1, the V gene TRBV2; 14 positions match TRBD2. This CDR3 is built from 16 residues. Unmatched junction bases numbered 9, after V lost 5 bases and J lost 9 bases. Per the germline V gene, CDR1 is SNHLY and CDR2 is FYNNEI. The CDR3 is CASSLLTSGGAGEQFF. CDR3 bases: TGTGCCAGCAGTCTTTTGACTAGCGGGGGGGCTGGTGAGCAGTTCTTC. The complete variable domain, with remaining parts taken from reference TRBV2 and TRBJ2-1, reads EPEVTQTPSHQVTQMGQEVILRCVPISNHLYFYWYRQILGQKVEFLVSFYNNEISEKSEIFDDQFSVERPDGSNFTLKIRSTKLEDSAMYFCASSLLTSGGAGEQFFGPGTRLTVL.

J is TRBJ2-5 and V is TRBV6-2 or TRBV6-3; 11 bases are a match to TRBD2. The CDR3 is made up of 14 amino acids. Looked up from germline, CDR1 is MNHEY and CDR2 is SVGEGT. J was trimmed by 5 bases and V by 6 bases; bases with no gene match: 5. CDR3 nucleotides: TGTGCCAGCAGCCTAGCGGGGGGCGGGGAGACCCAGTACTTC. This gives the protein CASSLAGGGETQYF.